Listed here is a single T cell receptor (beta chain). Its antigen is as yet unknown. The data belong to a study of identifying expanded T cells in peripheral blood. CDR3 length: 14 residues. V was shortened by 5 bases and J by 1 base, with 8 bases between the two germline ends. The germline gives CDR1 LNHNV, CDR2 YYDKDF (reference sequence). General study findings and limits: Technical replicates showed about 1.2 changed clones; two weeks around 15; four weeks 19. Variance in clone template counts between two-week samples significantly increased with total template count across all healthy donors.

Collection occurred without any documented infections or immune events in donors. Repertoires were generated with immunoSEQ multiplex PCR, while TCRdb's copy carries only in-frame clones and drops some. The sample has tens of thousands of clones, roughly 84% seen once; the top ten hold 4.5%. The chain combines TRBV15 with TRBJ2-2; D not resolved. The receptor comes from a person aged 18 to 70 in good health. The sequenced sample consisted of blood. CDR3 in amino acids: CATSPQKNTGELFF. Here the CDR3 DNA reads TGTGCCACCAGCCCCCAAAAGAACACCGGGGAGCTGTTTTTT.